The subject of this entry is one T cell receptor beta chain. Its specificity is not known. The sample is drawn from a study of yellow fever vaccine responses in identical twins. Notes on the study in general: Reportedly, twins showed a vaccine T cell response that looked partly convergent and partly personalized.

CDR3 length: 12 amino acids. In germline, CDR1 is SNHLY, CDR2 FYNNEI. With V trimmed by 6 bases and J by 9 bases, 3 bases remained unmatched. Each CDR3 protein gets one entry after TCRdb re-called the RT-PCR reads with MiXCR. This repertoire shows 13,000 to 15,000 distinct CDR3 sequences, 84% found once; its top ten account for 0.65% to 0.7%. This specimen consisted of T cells from blood (PBMCs), unsorted or a sorted subset (not recorded which), obtained before or after yellow fever vaccination (not recorded which). The V gene is TRBV2, the J gene TRBJ2-1; 9 positions agree with TRBD1. This clonotype originated in a woman aged 18-29 years who received the yellow fever vaccine. This chain's CDR3 is CASRGQGSEQFF. The CDR3, as DNA: TGTGCCAGCAGGGGACAGGGCAGTGAGCAGTTCTTC.